The rows below give T cell receptor beta chains drawn from one sample of a study of blood T cell repertoires in COVID-19. Produced via immunoSEQ multiplex PCR; TCRdb's table is partial and in-frame only. The repertoire holds under 200,000 clones, under 90% seen once, with around 18% in the top ten. Sequencing input: PBMCs or T cells enriched from blood (not recorded which). These receptor sequences come from a man aged 55-75 years who had recovered from COVID-19. Each CDR3 is given with its conserved first and last residue. The order of the fields is CDR3 DNA, CDR3 protein, D gene, J gene, CDR3 length, clone size, V gene. D genes are given only for firm matches. Clone sizes are given selectively: once, few, many, or a class where the clone is expanded.

CDR3 DNA: TGCGCCAGCAGGAGGGTTGCTTTAGCAACTAATGAAAAACTGTTTTTT; CDR3 protein: CASRRVALATNEKLFF; D gene: -; J gene: TRBJ1-4; CDR3 length: 16; clone size: -; V gene: TRBV5-1
CDR3 DNA: TGTGCCAGTAGTAGATCAGGGTTAGAAGAAGAGACCCAGTACTTC; CDR3 protein: CASSRSGLEEETQYF; D gene: -; J gene: TRBJ2-5; CDR3 length: 15; clone size: -; V gene: TRBV19
CDR3 DNA: TGCGCCAGCAGCCCTCGGGACACTTACTCCTACGAGCAGTACTTC; CDR3 protein: CASSPRDTYSYEQYF; D gene: -; J gene: TRBJ2-7; CDR3 length: 15; clone size: -; V gene: TRBV5-1
CDR3 DNA: TGTGCCAGCAGGAACGGGGTTTTGAGCAATCAGCCCCAGCATTTT; CDR3 protein: CASRNGVLSNQPQHF; D gene: -; J gene: TRBJ1-5; CDR3 length: 15; clone size: few; V gene: TRBV27
CDR3 DNA: TGTGCCAGCAGCGGAGCCTGGGGGGAGCCCCTTTACGAGCAGTACTTC; CDR3 protein: CASSGAWGEPLYEQYF; D gene: -; J gene: TRBJ2-7; CDR3 length: 16; clone size: -; V gene: TRBV7-9
CDR3 DNA: TGCAGCGTTGATGGGACAGGGGAAGAGGACGAGCAGTACTTC; CDR3 protein: CSVDGTGEEDEQYF; D gene: TRBD1; J gene: TRBJ2-7; CDR3 length: 14; clone size: -; V gene: TRBV29-1
CDR3 DNA: TGTGCCAGCAGCGTGACACCGGGACTAGCGGATTACGAGCAGTACTTC; CDR3 protein: CASSVTPGLADYEQYF; D gene: TRBD2; J gene: TRBJ2-7; CDR3 length: 16; clone size: -; V gene: TRBV9
CDR3 DNA: TGTGCCTCCGGGGGGGGGACCTCCTACGAGCAGTACTTC; CDR3 protein: CASGGGTSYEQYF; D gene: TRBD2; J gene: TRBJ2-7; CDR3 length: 13; clone size: -; V gene: TRBV10-3
CDR3 DNA: TGTGCCAGCAAGACAAACGAGGGAAACACCATATATTTT; CDR3 protein: CASKTNEGNTIYF; D gene: -; J gene: TRBJ1-3; CDR3 length: 13; clone size: many; V gene: TRBV19
CDR3 DNA: TGCAGCGTTGAGGAAAACGGCTCGCCGGGTGCTTTCTTT; CDR3 protein: CSVEENGSPGAFF; D gene: -; J gene: TRBJ1-1; CDR3 length: 13; clone size: -; V gene: TRBV29-1
CDR3 DNA: TGCAGCGTTGACCCCGGGAAGGGGGAGAACACTGAAGCTTTCTTT; CDR3 protein: CSVDPGKGENTEAFF; D gene: -; J gene: TRBJ1-1; CDR3 length: 15; clone size: -; V gene: TRBV29-1
CDR3 DNA: TGTGCCAGCAGCCCGGTCCGGGAGGGGGCAGATACGCAGTATTTT; CDR3 protein: CASSPVREGADTQYF; D gene: TRBD2; J gene: TRBJ2-3; CDR3 length: 15; clone size: -; V gene: TRBV28
CDR3 DNA: TGTGCCAGTAGTGTCCGGACTCTTAAGGGCGGGGAGCTGTTTTTT; CDR3 protein: CASSVRTLKGGELFF; D gene: -; J gene: TRBJ2-2; CDR3 length: 15; clone size: -; V gene: TRBV19
CDR3 DNA: TGCAGCGTCGCAGGGGGCGTGAATCAGCCCCAGCATTTT; CDR3 protein: CSVAGGVNQPQHF; D gene: TRBD1; J gene: TRBJ1-5; CDR3 length: 13; clone size: many; V gene: TRBV29-1
CDR3 DNA: TGTGCCAGCAGTGACTCCTCGGGAGCAGATGAGGAGCAGTTCTTC; CDR3 protein: CASSDSSGADEEQFF; D gene: -; J gene: TRBJ2-1; CDR3 length: 15; clone size: -; V gene: TRBV6-4
CDR3 DNA: TGTGCCAGCAGCTCGACTAGCGGGGAATCAGATACGCAGTATTTT; CDR3 protein: CASSSTSGESDTQYF; D gene: TRBD2; J gene: TRBJ2-3; CDR3 length: 15; clone size: -; V gene: TRBV7-3
CDR3 DNA: TGTGCCATCAGTGTCGAAGCCCGGCTAGCGGGAGCCGAGCAGTACTTC; CDR3 protein: CAISVEARLAGAEQYF; D gene: TRBD2; J gene: TRBJ2-7; CDR3 length: 16; clone size: -; V gene: TRBV10-3
CDR3 DNA: TGTGCCACCAGTGATTTATCTAGCGGGGTACAAGAGACCCAGTACTTC; CDR3 protein: CATSDLSSGVQETQYF; D gene: TRBD2; J gene: TRBJ2-5; CDR3 length: 16; clone size: -; V gene: TRBV24-1
CDR3 DNA: TGTGCCAGCAGTTCCCGTTTCCCGGTTCAAGAGACCCAGTACTTC; CDR3 protein: CASSSRFPVQETQYF; D gene: -; J gene: TRBJ2-5; CDR3 length: 15; clone size: few; V gene: TRBV6-5
CDR3 DNA: TGTGCCAGCAGCCCCGTATGGGGGACAGGCCTCCTAACTAATGAAAAACTGTTTTTT; CDR3 protein: CASSPVWGTGLLTNEKLFF; D gene: TRBD1; J gene: TRBJ1-4; CDR3 length: 19; clone size: -; V gene: TRBV7-8
CDR3 DNA: TGTGCCAGCAGTTTATCCGGGGAGACCCAGTACTTC; CDR3 protein: CASSLSGETQYF; D gene: -; J gene: TRBJ2-5; CDR3 length: 12; clone size: -; V gene: TRBV27
CDR3 DNA: TGTGCCAGCCACAGCTGGTATACGCAGTATTTT; CDR3 protein: CASHSWYTQYF; D gene: -; J gene: TRBJ2-3; CDR3 length: 11; clone size: -; V gene: TRBV6-5
CDR3 DNA: TGTGCCAGTACTTCAGGGGTGAGCAATCAGCCCCAGCATTTT; CDR3 protein: CASTSGVSNQPQHF; D gene: -; J gene: TRBJ1-5; CDR3 length: 14; clone size: -; V gene: TRBV19
CDR3 DNA: TGTGCCAGTAGTATAGATTCTGGTCCTCGGGAGACCCAGTACTTC; CDR3 protein: CASSIDSGPRETQYF; D gene: -; J gene: TRBJ2-5; CDR3 length: 15; clone size: few; V gene: TRBV19
CDR3 DNA: TGTGCCAGCAGCGCTACCAGCAATCAGCCCCAGCATTTT; CDR3 protein: CASSATSNQPQHF; D gene: -; J gene: TRBJ1-5; CDR3 length: 13; clone size: -; V gene: TRBV3-1/TRBV3-2
CDR3 DNA: TGTGCCAGCGGCGGGACAGGGGTGAGGGAGCAGTACTTC; CDR3 protein: CASGGTGVREQYF; D gene: TRBD1; J gene: TRBJ2-7; CDR3 length: 13; clone size: few; V gene: TRBV2
CDR3 DNA: TGTGCCTGGAGGACGACTAGCGGGGGTTCCTACGAGCAGTACTTC; CDR3 protein: CAWRTTSGGSYEQYF; D gene: TRBD2; J gene: TRBJ2-7; CDR3 length: 15; clone size: -; V gene: TRBV30
CDR3 DNA: TGTGCCAGCACGTTAAACAGGTTCGAAGCTTTCTTT; CDR3 protein: CASTLNRFEAFF; D gene: -; J gene: TRBJ1-1; CDR3 length: 12; clone size: -; V gene: TRBV2
CDR3 DNA: TGTGCCAGCAGCCCTTGGACAGTGAACACTGAAGCTTTCTTT; CDR3 protein: CASSPWTVNTEAFF; D gene: -; J gene: TRBJ1-1; CDR3 length: 14; clone size: -; V gene: TRBV28
CDR3 DNA: TGTGCCAGCAGTCGCTACAATGAGCAGTTCTTC; CDR3 protein: CASSRYNEQFF; D gene: -; J gene: TRBJ2-1; CDR3 length: 11; clone size: -; V gene: TRBV27
CDR3 DNA: TGCGCCAGCAGCTTGGCCCAGGGGGTCCACGAGCAGTACTTC; CDR3 protein: CASSLAQGVHEQYF; D gene: TRBD1; J gene: TRBJ2-7; CDR3 length: 14; clone size: -; V gene: TRBV5-1
CDR3 DNA: TGTGCCAGCAGATTCGGGACACGGTCGTCCTACGAGCAGTACTTC; CDR3 protein: CASRFGTRSSYEQYF; D gene: -; J gene: TRBJ2-7; CDR3 length: 15; clone size: -; V gene: TRBV11-2
CDR3 DNA: TGTGCCAGCAGTTACGGACAGGGGGGGCAAGAGACCCAGTACTTC; CDR3 protein: CASSYGQGGQETQYF; D gene: TRBD1; J gene: TRBJ2-5; CDR3 length: 15; clone size: -; V gene: TRBV9
CDR3 DNA: TGTGCCAGCAGCTTTCAGGGGACGACTAACTATGGCTACACCTTC; CDR3 protein: CASSFQGTTNYGYTF; D gene: -; J gene: TRBJ1-2; CDR3 length: 15; clone size: -; V gene: TRBV7-3
CDR3 DNA: TGTGCCAGCAGTCCAGAGACAGCGAATGAGCAGTTCTTC; CDR3 protein: CASSPETANEQFF; D gene: -; J gene: TRBJ2-1; CDR3 length: 13; clone size: -; V gene: TRBV27
CDR3 DNA: TGTGCCAGCAGCTCCAAAAGGACAGGCGTGGGGTACAATGAGCAGTTCTTC; CDR3 protein: CASSSKRTGVGYNEQFF; D gene: TRBD1; J gene: TRBJ2-1; CDR3 length: 17; clone size: -; V gene: TRBV7-9
CDR3 DNA: TGTGCCAGCAGCCAAGCCAGGGGGATAGGTGAGACCCAGTACTTC; CDR3 protein: CASSQARGIGETQYF; D gene: TRBD1; J gene: TRBJ2-5; CDR3 length: 15; clone size: -; V gene: TRBV3-1/TRBV3-2
CDR3 DNA: TGTGCCAGCAGCGCCCGCCGTGGGGATGAGGGTGAAAAACTGTTTTTT; CDR3 protein: CASSARRGDEGEKLFF; D gene: -; J gene: TRBJ1-4; CDR3 length: 16; clone size: -; V gene: TRBV9
CDR3 DNA: TGTGCCAGTGCCCGGGACAGGGACTACGAGCAGTACTTC; CDR3 protein: CASARDRDYEQYF; D gene: TRBD1; J gene: TRBJ2-7; CDR3 length: 13; clone size: -; V gene: TRBV19
CDR3 DNA: TGTGCCAGCTCATCACCGCTAGCGGGGTATTGGGCCGAAGAGACCCAGTACTTC; CDR3 protein: CASSSPLAGYWAEETQYF; D gene: TRBD2; J gene: TRBJ2-5; CDR3 length: 18; clone size: -; V gene: TRBV18
CDR3 DNA: TGTGCCAGCTCACCACCCTCGGGACAGTTTTACGAGCAGTACTTC; CDR3 protein: CASSPPSGQFYEQYF; D gene: TRBD1; J gene: TRBJ2-7; CDR3 length: 15; clone size: few; V gene: TRBV18
CDR3 DNA: TGTGCCAGCAGCCAAGGGCCGGGACAGGGTTCCGAAAAACTGTTTTTT; CDR3 protein: CASSQGPGQGSEKLFF; D gene: TRBD1; J gene: TRBJ1-4; CDR3 length: 16; clone size: few; V gene: TRBV3-1/TRBV3-2
CDR3 DNA: TGTGCCAGCAGGACCTACCGGGACAGGGGATTAGAAAAACTGTTTTTT; CDR3 protein: CASRTYRDRGLEKLFF; D gene: TRBD1; J gene: TRBJ1-4; CDR3 length: 16; clone size: -; V gene: TRBV28
CDR3 DNA: TGTGCCAGCCCGCGGGGCCTAGGGACTGAAGCTTTCTTT; CDR3 protein: CASPRGLGTEAFF; D gene: -; J gene: TRBJ1-1; CDR3 length: 13; clone size: -; V gene: TRBV6-5
CDR3 DNA: TGTGCCAGCAGCTTAGTGCTAGCAGGGGCGTATGAGCAGTTCTTC; CDR3 protein: CASSLVLAGAYEQFF; D gene: -; J gene: TRBJ2-1; CDR3 length: 15; clone size: few; V gene: TRBV7-2
CDR3 DNA: TGTGCCAGCAGCTATGACAGACTTACAGATACGCAGTATTTT; CDR3 protein: CASSYDRLTDTQYF; D gene: -; J gene: TRBJ2-3; CDR3 length: 14; clone size: once; V gene: TRBV7-2
CDR3 DNA: TGTGCCAGCACATCCGCAGGGGGACTTGGGGCCAACGTCCTGACTTTC; CDR3 protein: CASTSAGGLGANVLTF; D gene: -; J gene: TRBJ2-6; CDR3 length: 16; clone size: -; V gene: TRBV3-1/TRBV3-2
CDR3 DNA: TGTGCCAGCAGCCGCCCCAGACAGGGGGTTGCCGGGGAGCTGTTTTTT; CDR3 protein: CASSRPRQGVAGELFF; D gene: TRBD1; J gene: TRBJ2-2; CDR3 length: 16; clone size: -; V gene: TRBV28
CDR3 DNA: TGTGCCAGCAGCGTAGCTCAGGGATCAGATACGCAGTATTTT; CDR3 protein: CASSVAQGSDTQYF; D gene: -; J gene: TRBJ2-3; CDR3 length: 14; clone size: -; V gene: TRBV9
CDR3 DNA: TGTGCCATCAGTGAAACGGACAGGGACTACGAGCAGTACTTC; CDR3 protein: CAISETDRDYEQYF; D gene: TRBD1; J gene: TRBJ2-7; CDR3 length: 14; clone size: -; V gene: TRBV10-3
CDR3 DNA: TGTGCCAGCAGTTCTACCGGGACAGTAAAAAACATTCAGTACTTC; CDR3 protein: CASSSTGTVKNIQYF; D gene: TRBD1; J gene: TRBJ2-4; CDR3 length: 15; clone size: -; V gene: TRBV28
CDR3 DNA: TGTGCCAGCAGCTTAGATGTCGCTGAAGCTTTCTTT; CDR3 protein: CASSLDVAEAFF; D gene: -; J gene: TRBJ1-1; CDR3 length: 12; clone size: -; V gene: TRBV7-9
CDR3 DNA: TGCGCCAGCAGCTTTGTAGCGAAGGGAAATGAGCAGTTCTTC; CDR3 protein: CASSFVAKGNEQFF; D gene: -; J gene: TRBJ2-1; CDR3 length: 14; clone size: -; V gene: TRBV5-1
CDR3 DNA: TGTGCCACCAGCACAGGGGGATCAATCTCCCAAGAGACCCAGTACTTC; CDR3 protein: CATSTGGSISQETQYF; D gene: TRBD1; J gene: TRBJ2-5; CDR3 length: 16; clone size: few; V gene: TRBV15
CDR3 DNA: TGCGCCAGCAGTCTGAACAGTGACAATCAGCCCCAGCATTTT; CDR3 protein: CASSLNSDNQPQHF; D gene: -; J gene: TRBJ1-5; CDR3 length: 14; clone size: few; V gene: TRBV5-1